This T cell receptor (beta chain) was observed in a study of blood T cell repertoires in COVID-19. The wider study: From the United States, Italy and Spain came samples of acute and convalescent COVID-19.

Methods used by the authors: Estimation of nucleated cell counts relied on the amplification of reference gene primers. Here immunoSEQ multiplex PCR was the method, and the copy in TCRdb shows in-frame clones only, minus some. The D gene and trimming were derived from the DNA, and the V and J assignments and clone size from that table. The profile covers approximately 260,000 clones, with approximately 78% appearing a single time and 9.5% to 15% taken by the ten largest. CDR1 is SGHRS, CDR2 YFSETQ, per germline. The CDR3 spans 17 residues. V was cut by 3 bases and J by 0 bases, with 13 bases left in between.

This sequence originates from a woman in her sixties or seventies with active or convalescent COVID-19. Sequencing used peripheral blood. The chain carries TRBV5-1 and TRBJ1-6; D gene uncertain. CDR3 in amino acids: CASSSRSGSSYNSPLHF. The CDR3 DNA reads TGCGCCAGCAGCTCAAGGAGCGGGAGCTCCTATAATTCACCCCTCCACTTT.